This TCR beta chain was sequenced during a study of OX40 agonist ivuxolimab in advanced cancers. Looking at the study overall: The costimulatory receptor OX40 (CD134) was targeted by ivuxolimab, a fully human IgG2 agonistic monoclonal antibody. Peripheral TCRbeta sequencing was intended to test whether TCR sequence diversity was altered and clonal T-cell expansion was caused by ivuxolimab. The paper covers the monotherapy dose-escalation part of the phase I ivuxolimab trial, which included N ≈ 57 patients. Prior anti-PD-1, anti-PD-L1 or anti-CTLA-4 therapy was permitted, and checkpoint inhibitors had been received by 30% to 40% of dose-escalation patients. Partial responses were achieved by three dose-escalation patients, of whom one had hepatocellular carcinoma and two had cutaneous melanoma. Intravenous ivuxolimab was administered to patients every 2 weeks at six dose levels: 0.01, 0.1, 0.3, 1.5, 3 and 10 mg/kg. Among the approximately 50 dose-escalation patients, around 19 had hepatocellular carcinoma, approximately 15 melanoma, 9 renal cell carcinoma and 9 head and neck cancer. The dose-escalation cohort was 82.7% male with a mean age of approximately 60 years, ranging from about 20 to 85.

Notes on this clone: Its antigen is unknown. No base qualities exist here, and no much larger clone lies one base off it. This sample also contains other DNA sequences that code for the same CDR3.

Here is what the overall study found, with its caveats: After ivuxolimab, expanded clones were on average more numerous among CD8+ T cells than among CD4+ T cells. At doses from 0.1 to 3.0 mg/kg, clonal expansion was seen in both CD4+ and CD8+ blood T cells between baseline and week 6. Antigen specificity was not determined for the clonally expanded peripheral T cells. Partial responders in the 0.1-3.0 mg/kg groups had among the lowest normalized peripheral clonal expansion, especially among CD8+ T cells. Low levels of normalized T-cell clonal expansion were also seen in some nonresponding patients.

For sequencing of the TCRbeta CDR3 region, genomic DNA was extracted from the sorted cells. The immunoSEQ Assay was used to sequence the TCRbeta CDR3 regions. TCRdb obtained this table from immuneACCESS and retained in-frame rearrangements with V and J assigned. These tables miss some clones; where compared with another copy, unresolved V genes account for less than half of the shortfall, and the remainder is unexplained. Counted in this sample were almost 70,000 clones; roughly nine tenths of them appeared once. The ten most abundant clones make up around 4.1% of the sample. From the germline V gene, CDR1 is MDHEN and CDR2 is SYDVKM. CDR3 length: 12 amino acids, cysteine to phenylalanine. Only the CDR3 DNA stays, 36 bases, in frame from base 1. V is cut by 1 base and J by 5 bases, and the space between the germline ends is 5 bases. Patients with autoimmune disease history or receiving systemic immunosuppression were excluded from the trial. Peripheral blood for TCR sequencing was collected from all dose cohorts at baseline, on cycle 4 day 1, and on cycle 7 day 1. The samples were taken from a phase I, first-in-human, multicenter, open-label dose-escalation trial of ivuxolimab. Adults with locally advanced or metastatic head and neck squamous cell, hepatocellular, melanoma or renal cell carcinoma were enrolled in the trial. Before TCR sequencing, CD4+ T cells and CD8+ T cells were sorted from peripheral blood as separate populations.

The rearranged segments are TRBV28 and TRBJ1-2; no D gene call is confident. The receptor's source is an adult with an advanced solid tumor such as melanoma, head and neck, liver or kidney cancer. The sequencing used CD4+ or CD8+ T cells sorted from blood, collected in a trial of the OX40 agonist ivuxolimab. The sequenced DNA: TGTGCCAGCAGTTTATCACGGTATGGCTACACCTTC. Translation gives CASSLSRYGYTF.